This T cell receptor (beta chain) was captured by sequencing in a study of T cells after yellow fever vaccination. Across the study: SMART-Seq v4 Ultra Low Input handled preparation of low-cell-number fractions.

This clonotype was counted many times. Each CDR3 protein gets one entry after TCRdb re-called the 5' RACE reads with MiXCR. The top ten hold roughly 0.37% of the sample, which has over 15,000 distinct CDR3 sequences, roughly 3.7% seen once. The sequence was collected from a man aged 25 to 40 who received the YFV17D yellow fever vaccine. The sample was PBMCs, either bulk or a sorted T-cell subset (CD4+, CD8+, memory, or dextramer-sorted; not recorded which), taken 15 days after the yellow fever booster vaccination.

CDR3 coding DNA: TGTGCCAGCAGTGACTCGGGACAGGGAACCGGGGCCAACGTCCTGACTTTC. Translation gives CASSDSGQGTGANVLTF. The chain links TRBV6-4 to TRBJ2-6; 9 nucleotides line up with TRBD1. The J segment lost 4 bases and the V segment lost 0 bases, leaving 4 bases of the junction unmatched. The CDR3 is 17 amino acids. CDR1 is MRHNA, CDR2 SNTAGT, per germline.